These T cell receptor beta chains were read from a single sample in a study of shared clonotypes between healthy human individuals. Some clones are missing from TCRdb's copy, which holds only in-frame ones; the method was immunoSEQ multiplex PCR. Counted here are roughly 1,000,000 clones, about 80% occurring once; the ten biggest clones make up around 0.61%. Sequenced input: memory CD4+ T cells from PBMCs. The receptors come from a young man in good health. Some clones in this sample may be carry-over from other donors' samples. CDR3s include the opening cysteine and the closing phenylalanine or tryptophan. Each record gives: J gene, V gene, D gene, clone size, CDR3 protein, CDR3 DNA. A D gene is named only where the DNA matches it firmly. Not every row has a clone size; where given, it reads once, few, many or a size class.

TRBJ2-7 TRBV15 NA NA CATSRDREDRYYEQYF TGTGCCACCAGCAGAGATCGAGAAGACAGATACTACGAGCAGTACTTC
TRBJ1-1 TRBV12-5 NA NA CASGLYAGSIMNTEAFF TGTGCTAGTGGTTTGTATGCAGGGAGCATCATGAACACTGAAGCTTTCTTT
TRBJ2-3 TRBV18 NA NA CASSQDLYSQYF TGTGCCAGCTCCCAGGACCTGTATTCGCAGTATTTT
TRBJ2-7 TRBV18 TRBD1 NA CASSPPFGTGGYEQYF TGTGCCAGCTCACCACCGTTCGGGACAGGGGGGTACGAGCAGTACTTC
TRBJ1-5 TRBV2 TRBD1 NA CASSHPGTGGSQPQHF TGTGCCAGCAGTCACCCCGGGACAGGGGGTTCTCAGCCCCAGCATTTT
TRBJ1-5 TRBV28 NA NA CASSFWELTSNQPQHF TGTGCCAGCAGTTTTTGGGAGCTCACTAGCAATCAGCCCCAGCATTTT
TRBJ2-1 TRBV10-3 TRBD2 NA CAISDRTSGINEQFF TGTGCCATCAGTGATAGGACTAGCGGGATAAATGAGCAGTTCTTC
TRBJ1-1 TRBV30 NA NA CAWSARQEAFF TGTGCCTGGAGTGCGCGGCAGGAAGCTTTCTTT
TRBJ1-2 TRBV6-1 TRBD1 NA CASSEVGQGAGGYTF TGTGCCAGCAGTGAAGTCGGACAGGGGGCGGGTGGCTACACCTTC
TRBJ1-1 TRBV29-1 TRBD1 few CSVVQGSRAFF TGCAGCGTTGTACAGGGGAGTCGGGCTTTCTTT
TRBJ2-3 TRBV2 TRBD1 NA CASSLGTGQTDTQYF TGTGCCAGCAGTTTGGGGACAGGGCAAACAGATACGCAGTATTTT
TRBJ1-2 TRBV28 TRBD1 NA CASSRQGAGPNYGYTF TGTGCCAGCAGTCGACAGGGGGCCGGACCTAACTATGGCTACACCTTC
TRBJ2-3 TRBV11-2 NA once CASSLSMDTQYF TGTGCCAGCAGCTTAAGTATGGATACGCAGTATTTT
TRBJ2-7 TRBV4-2 NA once CASSQAGTDSYEQYF TGTGCCAGCAGCCAAGCCGGGACTGATTCCTACGAGCAGTACTTC
TRBJ2-7 TRBV27 TRBD1 NA CASSLGAGGNSYEQYF TGTGCCAGCAGTTTAGGGGCAGGGGGTAATTCCTACGAGCAGTACTTC
TRBJ2-5 TRBV5-5 NA few CASSFLGETQYF TGTGCCAGCAGCTTCCTCGGGGAGACCCAGTACTTC
TRBJ1-1 TRBV11-2 NA NA CASSLGRGLSEAFF TGTGCCAGCAGCTTAGGACGGGGTCTGTCTGAAGCTTTCTTT
TRBJ1-1 TRBV5-1 NA few CATKGEGTNTEAFF TGCGCCACCAAGGGAGAGGGGACGAACACTGAAGCTTTCTTT
TRBJ1-1 TRBV7-6 TRBD1 NA CASSAGQVNTEAFF TGTGCCAGCAGCGCCGGACAGGTTAACACTGAAGCTTTCTTT
TRBJ2-7 TRBV30 TRBD2 few CACRLADSYEQYF TGTGCCTGCCGACTAGCGGACTCCTACGAGCAGTACTTC
TRBJ2-5 TRBV5-1 NA NA CASSLDPAVAGETQYF TGCGCCAGCAGCTTGGATCCCGCAGTGGCGGGTGAGACCCAGTACTTC
TRBJ2-3 TRBV5-4 TRBD2 NA CASSSTGTTRDTQYF TGTGCCAGCAGCTCCACCGGGACTACGAGGGATACGCAGTATTTT
TRBJ2-7 TRBV9 NA NA CASSVDSVTYEQYF TGTGCCAGCAGCGTAGATTCTGTTACCTACGAGCAGTACTTC
TRBJ2-1 TRBV11-2 TRBD2 once CASSGLAGTNEQFF TGTGCCAGCAGCGGACTAGCGGGCACCAATGAGCAGTTCTTC
TRBJ2-3 TRBV7-2 TRBD1 NA CASSLARQGYQYF TGTGCCAGCAGCTTAGCGCGACAGGGTTACCAGTATTTT
TRBJ2-1 TRBV28 TRBD2 NA CASSLYTGTSGRNEQFF TGTGCCAGCAGTTTATATACTGGTACTAGCGGGAGGAATGAGCAGTTCTTC
TRBJ2-4 TRBV2 NA NA CASSVAGGKNIQYF TGTGCCAGCAGTGTTGCCGGGGGCAAAAACATTCAGTACTTC
TRBJ2-1 TRBV9 TRBD2 NA CASSVLAGASYNEQFF TGTGCCAGCAGCGTATTAGCGGGAGCGAGCTACAATGAGCAGTTCTTC
TRBJ2-2 TRBV4-3 TRBD2 NA CASSPLAGRPGELFF TGCGCCAGCAGCCCCCTAGCGGGACGCCCCGGGGAGCTGTTTTTT
TRBJ2-7 TRBV28 NA NA CASSLRQAYEQYF TGTGCCAGCAGCCTGAGACAAGCCTACGAGCAGTACTTC
TRBJ2-7 TRBV27 TRBD1 few CASSLTGAPGEQYF TGTGCCAGCAGTCTGACAGGGGCCCCGGGAGAGCAGTACTTC
TRBJ2-7 TRBV6-5 TRBD1 NA CASSYGSGQGNEQYF TGTGCCAGCAGTTACGGATCGGGACAGGGTAACGAGCAGTACTTC
TRBJ1-1 TRBV28 NA few CASSLFGGANTEAFF TGTGCCAGCAGTTTATTCGGAGGGGCGAACACTGAAGCTTTCTTT
TRBJ2-2 TRBV2 TRBD1 NA CASSPTGSTGELFF TGTGCCAGCAGCCCGACAGGGAGCACCGGGGAGCTGTTTTTT
TRBJ2-1 TRBV4-2 NA NA CASSQEQEPSYNEQFF TGTGCCAGCAGCCAAGAACAGGAACCTTCCTACAATGAGCAGTTCTTC
TRBJ2-1 TRBV7-9 NA once CASSLVGRGSYNEQFF TGTGCCAGCAGCTTAGTGGGGCGGGGCTCCTACAATGAGCAGTTCTTC
TRBJ2-1 TRBV11-2 NA many CASSLVYGGQEQFF TGTGCCAGCAGCTTAGTATATGGGGGCCAGGAGCAGTTCTTC
TRBJ1-4 TRBV4-3 NA once CASSQGWRGVLFF TGCGCCAGCAGCCAAGGATGGAGGGGTGTACTGTTTTTT
TRBJ2-4 TRBV28 NA once CASSGPRGRGDIQYF TGTGCCAGCAGTGGCCCTAGGGGGCGGGGGGACATTCAGTACTTC
TRBJ1-1 TRBV28 NA NA CASSKENRVLGTEAFF TGTGCCAGCAGCAAAGAAAACCGGGTCCTAGGGACTGAAGCTTTCTTT
TRBJ1-1 TRBV5-1 NA few CASSWDGLNTEAFF TGCGCCAGCAGCTGGGACGGATTGAACACTGAAGCTTTCTTT
TRBJ2-3 TRBV28 TRBD2 NA CASSLSHSGRGTQYF TGTGCCAGCAGTCTCTCCCATAGCGGGAGGGGTACGCAGTATTTT
TRBJ1-2 TRBV6-1 TRBD1 NA CASTSGGNYGYTF TGTGCCAGCACCTCAGGGGGTAACTATGGCTACACCTTC
TRBJ2-7 TRBV5-6 NA NA CASTDLRPKSGGEQYF TGTGCCAGCACCGATTTAAGACCGAAATCCGGGGGCGAGCAGTACTTC
TRBJ2-3 TRBV18 TRBD1 NA CASSPRDRGSTDTQYF TGTGCCAGCTCACCCAGGGACAGGGGTAGCACAGATACGCAGTATTTT
TRBJ2-1 TRBV7-8 TRBD2 NA CASSLARGRAYNEQFF TGTGCCAGCAGCTTAGCGCGCGGGAGGGCCTACAATGAGCAGTTCTTC
TRBJ2-2 TRBV7-2 NA NA CASSPDGRNTGELFF TGTGCCAGCAGCCCGGACGGGAGAAACACCGGGGAGCTGTTTTTT
TRBJ2-7 TRBV25-1 NA few CASSDRALGEQYF TGTGCCAGCAGTGATAGAGCGCTGGGTGAGCAGTACTTC
TRBJ1-2 TRBV15 NA NA CATSRGRGDGYTF TGTGCCACCAGCAGAGGACGGGGCGATGGCTACACCTTC
TRBJ1-2 TRBV30 NA few CAWSQGYYGYTF TGTGCCTGGAGTCAGGGTTACTATGGCTACACCTTC
TRBJ2-1 TRBV28 TRBD2 NA CASNRFIRAGGSYNEQFF TGTGCCAGCAATAGATTTATTCGCGCGGGAGGTTCCTACAATGAGCAGTTCTTC
TRBJ2-7 TRBV6-1 NA few CASSEIVGISYEQYF TGTGCCAGCAGTGAGATAGTCGGGATTTCCTACGAGCAGTACTTC
TRBJ2-3 TRBV2 NA NA CASLAGVSTDTQYF TGTGCCAGCCTGGCAGGGGTGAGCACAGATACGCAGTATTTT
TRBJ2-2 TRBV18 NA NA CASSPAGPNTGELFF TGTGCCAGCTCACCAGCAGGTCCGAACACCGGGGAGCTGTTTTTT
TRBJ2-7 TRBV18 NA few CASSPGPTYEQYF TGTGCCAGCTCCCCGGGGCCCACCTACGAGCAGTACTTC
TRBJ2-3 TRBV7-8 TRBD2 NA CASSYGLAASTDTQYF TGTGCCAGCAGTTACGGACTAGCGGCCTCCACAGATACGCAGTATTTT
TRBJ2-1 TRBV7-2 NA NA CASSLDNYNEQFF TGTGCCAGCAGCTTAGATAACTACAATGAGCAGTTCTTC
TRBJ2-3 TRBV7-6 NA NA CASSWGVRDTQYF TGTGCCAGCAGCTGGGGCGTGCGGGATACGCAGTATTTT